Listed below are T cell receptor beta chains from one sample, sequenced in a study of T cell responses to AZD1222 COVID-19 vaccine. Data came from immunoSEQ multiplex PCR; TCRdb stores just in-frame clones and leaves some out. The top ten hold more than 3% of the sample, which has about 140,000 clones, 90% seen once. Sample: peripheral blood, taken on day 0 of AZD1222 vaccination. The origin of the receptors is an adult in good health. Each CDR3 is given without its conserved first and last residue. Fields, in order: CDR3 protein, CDR3 length, V gene, J gene.

ASSQETPLDEQF	12	TRBV3-1/TRBV3-2	TRBJ2-1
ASSISGGADTQY	12	TRBV6-4	TRBJ2-3
ASSLGWTGEAYEQY	14	TRBV7-2	TRBJ2-7
ASRSRGIGDYGYT	13	TRBV5-1	TRBJ1-2
ASSFGGNNSPLH	12	TRBV5-4	TRBJ1-6
ASSPSDRGYGYT	12	TRBV18	TRBJ1-2
ASSLRASGTEAF	12	TRBV7-9	TRBJ1-1
ASSQGLAGTDTQY	13	TRBV27	TRBJ2-3
ASSGRGRDQPQH	12	TRBV27	TRBJ1-5
ASSETGILENGYT	13	TRBV25-1	TRBJ1-2
ASSVSIAGETQY	12	TRBV9	TRBJ2-5
ASSVEVPDTQY	11	TRBV9	TRBJ2-3
SVTQGSGGGKLF	12	TRBV29-1	TRBJ1-4
ASSFSGKTGELF	12	TRBV7-7	TRBJ2-2
ASSQHSVGSGNTIY	14	TRBV4-1	TRBJ1-3
ASSPDRSTEAF	11	TRBV6-4	TRBJ1-1
SASGINEQF	9	TRBV20-1	TRBJ2-1
AWGQVAGGAYGYT	13	TRBV30	TRBJ1-2
ASTQGRAYGYT	11	TRBV6-5	TRBJ1-2
ASSLRQGEFRGYT	13	TRBV2	TRBJ1-2
ASSSYRSWDGYT	12	TRBV2	TRBJ1-2
ASSLNLVRLTNQPQH	15	TRBV7-8	TRBJ1-5
ASSFRDSAYEQY	12	TRBV7-9	TRBJ2-7
ASSVGNTEAF	10	TRBV7-9	TRBJ1-1
ATSGAGAYEQY	11	TRBV24-1	TRBJ2-7
ASSDGQGGVDTQY	13	TRBV18	TRBJ2-3
ASSLRLTSTNEKLF	14	TRBV10-2	TRBJ1-4
ASSYSGGGDTQY	12	TRBV27	TRBJ2-3
ASSLRNGGADEQF	13	TRBV7-7	TRBJ2-1
ASSLGATNQPQH	12	TRBV5-6	TRBJ1-5
ASSFLAGDYEQY	12	TRBV27	TRBJ2-7
AWRRWGRNTEAF	12	TRBV30	TRBJ1-1
ASSHFNRDFSYEQY	14	TRBV3-1/TRBV3-2	TRBJ2-7
ASTLYGAGVSTDTQY	15	TRBV4-2	TRBJ2-3
AWSVRRTSTDTQY	13	TRBV30	TRBJ2-3
ASSQGEGSETQY	12	TRBV4-2	TRBJ2-5
ASSETTHKGGTLH	13	TRBV9	TRBJ1-6
ASSPGQGLGETQY	13	TRBV4-1	TRBJ2-5
ASSEGGQYTGELF	13	TRBV6-4	TRBJ2-2
ASSSYGVPYGYT	12	TRBV7-2	TRBJ1-2
ASSARRGGNTGELF	14	TRBV3-1/TRBV3-2	TRBJ2-2
ASSFTRTEAF	10	TRBV7-2	TRBJ1-1
ASSLALSGAEAF	12	TRBV7-9	TRBJ1-1
ASSMLQAGAGELF	13	TRBV19	TRBJ2-2
ASSLTGGGQETQY	13	TRBV7-2	TRBJ2-5
ASSLGGPSTDTQY	13	TRBV11-3	TRBJ2-3
AISRTSGLYEQY	12	TRBV10-3	TRBJ2-7
ASSEALTSGGPPYEQY	16	TRBV6-1	TRBJ2-7
ASSYGQGNTEAF	12	TRBV6-5	TRBJ1-1
ASSFPDRAYGNTIY	14	TRBV7-6	TRBJ1-3
AYHRESSYNSPLH	13	TRBV30	TRBJ1-6
ASSEEVAGGGQPQH	14	TRBV6-1	TRBJ1-5
ASSLRGDSGNTIY	13	TRBV9	TRBJ1-3
AWNREEGQPQH	11	TRBV30	TRBJ1-5
ASSEGAGRGIQY	12	TRBV2	TRBJ2-4
ASSFAVGSAF	10	TRBV6-2/TRBV6-3	TRBJ1-1
ASSQTTGGNTIY	12	TRBV18	TRBJ1-3
ASSQRTGDTEAF	12	TRBV4-3	TRBJ1-1
ATRESSGNTIY	11	TRBV15	TRBJ1-3